This is a list of T cell receptor beta chains from one sample in a study of human T cells and chemical hapten exposure. TCRdb passed the RACE reads through MiXCR, listing each CDR3 protein once. Altogether some 300,000 distinct CDR3 sequences are present, roughly 6% being singletons, with the ten largest covering over 6.5%. Sequencing was performed on whole blood, taken in connection with sensitization to the hapten diphenylcyclopropenone (DPC). The receptor source for this set is a woman under 30 with alopecia areata. Some clones in this sample may be carry-over from other donors' samples. Each CDR3 is given with its conserved first and last residue. Fields, in order: V gene, D gene, J gene, clone size, CDR3 DNA, CDR3 protein. A D gene is named only where the DNA matches it firmly. Clone size is not always given. Where it is, it says once, few, many or a class for expanded clones.

TRBV28	NA	TRBJ2-3	few	TGTGCCAGCAGTCCTCCCGGGACTCCCGGGGCAGATACGCAGTATTTT	CASSPPGTPGADTQYF
TRBV6-1	NA	TRBJ2-2	many	TGTGCCAGCAGTGAAGGCAGTACCCGACAGCGATCCGGGGAGCTGTTTTTT	CASSEGSTRQRSGELFF
TRBV20-1	NA	TRBJ2-1	NA	TGCAGTGCTAGAGATCATCCGGTGGGGGATGAGCAGTTCTTC	CSARDHPVGDEQFF
TRBV7-9	NA	TRBJ2-3	few	TGTGCCAGCAATGGGGGGCTCCTCGAAGGCACGCAGTATTTT	CASNGGLLEGTQYF
TRBV5-1	NA	TRBJ2-3	many	TGCGCCAGCAGACTAAGTATAGCGGGCACAGATACGCAGTATTTT	CASRLSIAGTDTQYF
TRBV2	NA	TRBJ1-5	NA	TGTGCCAGCAATGGGGTCTTTGGGCAGCCCCAGCATTTT	CASNGVFGQPQHF
TRBV6-2/TRBV6-3	NA	TRBJ2-7	NA	TGTGCCAGCAGCAGTCGACCACGGGACTCCTACGAGCAGTACTTC	CASSSRPRDSYEQYF
TRBV12-3/TRBV12-4	NA	TRBJ1-5	many	TGTGCCAGCAGTTCGATGCAGAGCAATCAGCCCCAGCATTTT	CASSSMQSNQPQHF
TRBV20-1	TRBD1	TRBJ1-1	many	TGCAGTGCTCTACACAGGGGACGGGGGCCCGAAGCTTTCTTT	CSALHRGRGPEAFF
TRBV2	NA	TRBJ1-6	NA	TGTGCCAGCAGGGACACACAGATGAGCTCCTATAATTCACCCCTCCACTTT	CASRDTQMSSYNSPLHF
TRBV4-3	NA	TRBJ2-5	few	TGCGCCAGCAGCCAAGAAGGGGGGCGGCAAGAGACCCAGTACTTC	CASSQEGGRQETQYF
TRBV6-2/TRBV6-3	NA	TRBJ1-1	many	TGTGCCAGCAGATCCCACCACACTCGCCGGAGTACTGAAGCTTTCTTT	CASRSHHTRRSTEAFF
TRBV6-6	NA	TRBJ1-1	few	TGTGCCAGCAGTTACGCTCATTCGACCACTGAAGCTTTCTTT	CASSYAHSTTEAFF
TRBV7-2	NA	TRBJ2-5	few	TGTGCCAGCAGCTTACTGGTCAACCGGGGGGAGACCCAGTACTTC	CASSLLVNRGETQYF
TRBV2	NA	TRBJ1-1	many	TGTGCCAGCAGACAGACCCCGAGCACTGAAGCTTTCTTT	CASRQTPSTEAFF
TRBV29-1	NA	TRBJ2-3	many	TGCAGCGTTGAAGCGGGGATGCGCATAGATACGCAGTATTTT	CSVEAGMRIDTQYF
TRBV6-6	TRBD2	TRBJ2-5	once	TGTGCCAGCAGTTACTCGATACGCGGGGGGGTCCAAGAGACCCAGTACTTC	CASSYSIRGGVQETQYF
TRBV6-6	NA	TRBJ1-1	NA	TGTGCCAGCAGTTACTCCGGGACGGATCATGAAGCTTTCTTT	CASSYSGTDHEAFF
TRBV6-2/TRBV6-3	NA	TRBJ2-3	many	TGTGCCAGCAGCCGGGACCTCACAGATACGCAGTATTTT	CASSRDLTDTQYF
TRBV4-2	NA	TRBJ2-7	NA	TGTGCCAGCAGCCAAGACAGGGGGGGCGTGCTGAATCAATACGAGCAGTACTTC	CASSQDRGGVLNQYEQYF
TRBV6-6	NA	TRBJ2-6	NA	TGTGCCAGCACCGAGGTGGGGGCTGGGGCCAACGTCCTGACTTTC	CASTEVGAGANVLTF
TRBV27	NA	TRBJ1-5	many	TGTGCCAGCAGTTTAACGCAGGGCTTAAGCAATCAGCCCCAGCATTTT	CASSLTQGLSNQPQHF
TRBV6-5	NA	TRBJ1-6	NA	TGTGCCAGCAGCAGAGGACGAAGTAAGACACCCCTCCACTTT	CASSRGRSKTPLHF
TRBV27	NA	TRBJ1-2	many	TGTGCCAGCGGAGAGGTAAACTATGGCTACACCTTC	CASGEVNYGYTF
TRBV12-3/TRBV12-4	NA	TRBJ1-3	many	TGTGCCAGCAGCCCCAATTTGAACACCATATATTTT	CASSPNLNTIYF
TRBV27	NA	TRBJ1-2	many	TGTGCCAGCAGTCCGACTAGACGGGGAGGCTACACCTTC	CASSPTRRGGYTF
TRBV5-4	NA	TRBJ1-1	few	TGTGCCAGCAGCTTGAATCAGAGAAACACTGAAGCTTTCTTT	CASSLNQRNTEAFF
TRBV28	NA	TRBJ1-2	NA	TGTGCCAGCAGACTCGTCGGGGAGGGGATCTATGGCTACACCTTC	CASRLVGEGIYGYTF
TRBV27	NA	TRBJ1-3	NA	TGTGCCAGCAGTTTACGGGGCCCAAACAGCGGAAACACCATATATTTT	CASSLRGPNSGNTIYF
TRBV7-2	NA	TRBJ2-6	few	TGTGCCAGCAGCTTAGTGGGCACTCGCTCTGGGGCCAACGTCCTGACTTTC	CASSLVGTRSGANVLTF
TRBV4-3	NA	TRBJ2-4	NA	TGCGCCAGCAGCCATACGGCGCTGGACAAAAACATTCAGTACTTC	CASSHTALDKNIQYF
TRBV12-3/TRBV12-4	TRBD1	TRBJ2-5	many	TGTGCCAGCAGTTTTGGGACAGGGAGGGAGACCCAGTACTTC	CASSFGTGRETQYF
TRBV20-1	NA	TRBJ1-1	few	TGCAGTGCTAGAGGACCTATGAACACTGAAGCTTTCTTT	CSARGPMNTEAFF